The 29 T cell receptor beta chains below were found in one sample sequenced in a study of post-analysis software for immune sequencing data. No antigen has been assigned to these receptors. Notes on the study in general: Controls had lower frequencies than patients of about 5 TRBV segments, which included TRBV5-6, TRBV5-1 and TRBV20-1.

The TCR beta cDNA libraries carried unique molecular identifiers. One entry per CDR3 protein results from TCRdb running MiXCR on the PCR reads. Of more than 450,000 distinct CDR3 sequences listed, about 44% are singletons. The sequenced sample was blood. All receptors come from a girl aged 5-17 years with multiple sclerosis.

The count of this clonotype is one. This sequence joins TRBV20-1 and TRBJ2-3; 12 positions match TRBD2. The CDR3 consists of 16 residues. CDR1 and CDR2 from the germline V gene are DFQATT and SNEGSKA (reference sequence). V dropped 0 bases and J dropped 6; count of bases not matched to a gene: 7. The CDR3 region is CSARDLAGGPRDTQYF. CDR3 sequence (DNA): TGCAGTGCTAGAGATCTAGCGGGAGGGCCGAGGGATACGCAGTATTTT.

This clonotype was seen a few times. The chain recombines TRBV6-5 with TRBJ2-3; no reliable D call. The ends were cut back, 0 bases at V and 8 bases at J, with 9 bases in the middle. Germline CDR1 is MNHEY and CDR2 is SVGAGI. The CDR3 is made up of 13 amino acids. The CDR3 is CASSYSNGVTQYF. CDR3 coding DNA: TGTGCCAGCAGTTACTCCAACGGCGTTACGCAGTATTTT.

This clonotype has just a few counts. V usage is TRBV24-1 and J usage is TRBJ2-5; no clear D gene. Germline V gives CDR1 KGHDR, CDR2 SFDVKD. The CDR3 loop spans 11 amino acids. With 7 bases removed from V and 5 bases from J, the gap between germline ends came to 7 bases. The CDR3 loop is CATSFDETQYF. The DNA for the CDR3 is TGTGCCACCAGCTTCGACGAGACCCAGTACTTC.

The CDR3 sequence is CASTRDASYEQYF. CDR3 nucleotide sequence: TGTGCCAGCACCCGGGACGCCTCCTACGAGCAGTACTTC. The chain combines TRBV12-3 or TRBV12-4 with TRBJ2-7; the D gene could be TRBD1 or TRBD2 (5 bases each). CDR3 length: 13 amino acids. V dropped 7 bases and J dropped 0 bases, with 10 bases sitting between them.

The V and J genes are TRBV10-3 and TRBJ2-2, with a weak D call TRBD1 (6 bases). Per the germline V gene, CDR1 is ENHRY and CDR2 is SYGVKD. This CDR3 is built from 14 residues. V was clipped by 3 bases and J by 2 bases, with 7 bases between them. CDR3 DNA sequence: TGTGCCATCAGTGACAGGGGTAACACCGGGGAGCTGTTTTTT. Translation gives CAISDRGNTGELFF.

This clonotype was observed a few times. V is TRBV29-1 and J is TRBJ2-1; TRBD1 or TRBD2 may be the D gene (5 bases each). With 0 bases removed from V and 12 bases from J, the gap between germline ends came to 12 bases. The CDR3 runs to 12 residues. Germline lookup yields CDR1 SQVTM and CDR2 ANQGSEA. The CDR3 protein is CSVEEDIRGQFF. CDR3 DNA sequence: TGCAGCGTTGAAGAGGACATACGGGGGCAGTTCTTC.

This clonotype was picked up a small number of times. This chain links TRBV9 with TRBJ1-2; D not resolved. The CDR3 length is 18 residues. Looked up from germline, CDR1 is SGDLS and CDR2 is YYNGEE. V was shortened by 1 base and J by 3 bases, with 22 bases between the two germline ends. DNA for the CDR3: TGTGCCAGCAGCGTAAGTTCGGACGCCGATCCTCCTTACTATGGCTACACCTTC. Translating gives CASSVSSDADPPYYGYTF.

This clonotype was counted at least ten times. The V gene is TRBV12-3 or TRBV12-4, the J gene TRBJ2-6; D is ambiguous. This CDR3 is built from 13 residues. Trimming shortened V by 7 bases and J by 4 bases, and 8 bases separated the two germline ends. The DNA of the CDR3 is TGTGCCAGCACCTCCCCCGGGGCCAACGTCCTGACTTTC. The encoded protein is CASTSPGANVLTF.

The chain couples TRBV29-1 to TRBJ1-1; a possible D gene is TRBD1 (6 bases). The length of the CDR3 is 14 residues. Deletions cut 8 bases from V and 7 bases from J, with 23 bases between. Per the germline V gene, CDR1 is SQVTM and CDR2 is ANQGSEA. CDR3 coding DNA: TGCAGCTCCCTATCCCCGGGGGGCAGTGGTGAAGCTTTCTTT. Protein: CSSLSPGGSGEAFF.

V usage is TRBV5-1 and J usage is TRBJ2-7; TRBD1 matches at 9 bases. Germline loops: CDR1 SGHRS, CDR2 YFSETQ. Trimming took 3 bases from V and 6 from J; bases not matched to a gene: 10. This CDR3 is 15 amino acids long. As DNA, the CDR3 is TGCGCCAGCAGCTCCAGGCCGGGACAGGGAGCCGAGCAGTACTTC. Protein sequence: CASSSRPGQGAEQYF. Looking up the rest from reference TRBV5-1 and TRBJ2-7 gives the full variable domain: KAGVTQTPRYLIKTRGQQVTLSCSPISGHRSVSWYQQTPGQGLQFLFEYFSETQRNKGNFPGRFSGRQFSNSRSEMNVSTLELGDSALYLCASSSRPGQGAEQYFGPGTRLTVT.

This clonotype was recorded a few times. The CDR3 here is CASSPRQGGTEAFF. CDR3 bases: TGTGCCAGCAGCCCCCGGCAGGGGGGGACTGAAGCTTTCTTT. This sequence joins TRBV7-6 and TRBJ1-1; 7 nucleotides line up with TRBD1. CDR1 and CDR2 from the germline V gene are SGHVS and FNYEAQ. V lost 5 bases, J lost 5 bases, and 8 bases stayed unmatched. The CDR3 totals 14 residues.

The V and J genes are TRBV6-5 and TRBJ1-1, with D tentatively TRBD1 (5 bases). Trimming cost V 7 bases and J 5 bases, with 14 bases left between them. CDR1 MNHEY and CDR2 SVGAGI come from the germline V gene. The CDR3 totals 13 residues. The CDR3 DNA reads TGTGCCAGCACCGGGAGGGGCCGTACTGAAGCTTTCTTT. Protein sequence: CASTGRGRTEAFF.

This clonotype has a single count. The genes are TRBV20-1 and TRBJ2-1; 7 bases agree with TRBD2. The trim removed 0 bases at V and 11 bases at J, leaving 10 bases unmatched. CDR3 length: 14 amino acids. CDR1 and CDR2 from the germline V gene are DFQATT and SNEGSKA (reference sequence). The CDR3 loop reads CSARELRLAPQQFF. The DNA for the CDR3 is TGCAGTGCTAGAGAGCTCCGACTAGCCCCACAGCAGTTCTTC.

This clonotype has more than one count but fewer than ten. The V call is TRBV2, the J call TRBJ2-1, with 7 nucleotides matching TRBD2. The CDR3 contains 16 residues. V lost 3 bases, J lost 5 bases, and 10 bases stayed unmatched. Germline values: CDR1 SNHLY, CDR2 FYNNEI. The CDR3 DNA follows: TGTGCCAGCAGTGATCGCGGCGGGGGATCCCACAATGAGCAGTTCTTC. It yields the protein CASSDRGGGSHNEQFF.

J is TRBJ2-1 and V is TRBV11-2; TRBD2 matches 16 bases. The CDR3 extends over 18 amino acids. Germline assignment: CDR1 SGHAT and CDR2 FQNNGV. The ends lost 4 bases at V and 7 bases at J; junction bases unmatched: 10. This CDR3 is CASSSGTSGGARGNEQFF. Written as DNA, the CDR3 is TGTGCCAGCAGCTCGGGGACTAGCGGGGGGGCACGGGGGAATGAGCAGTTCTTC.

The chain recombines TRBV6-2 or TRBV6-3 with TRBJ1-1; D unresolved. CDR3 length: 10 amino acids. In germline, CDR1 is MNHEY, CDR2 SVGEGT. Trimming removed 6 bases at V and 6 bases at J, with 5 bases between. The CDR3 reads CASRDSEAFF. DNA for the CDR3: TGTGCCAGCAGGGACTCTGAAGCTTTCTTT.

In its sample, this clonotype was seen a few times. This chain links TRBV12-3 or TRBV12-4 with TRBJ2-7, with TRBD1 matching over 8 bases. Unmatched junction bases numbered 5, after V lost 5 bases and J lost 5 bases. There are 13 residues in the CDR3. This chain's CDR3 is CASSPDRVNEQYF. The CDR3 DNA reads TGTGCCAGCAGTCCGGACAGGGTGAACGAGCAGTACTTC.

Only one count was recorded for this clonotype. The gene calls are TRBV7-3 and TRBJ2-5; D gene ambiguous. The CDR3 is 15 residues long. Trimming took off 3 bases at V and 1 base at J, with 12 bases between the two ends. Germline V gives CDR1 SGHTA, CDR2 FQGTGA. CDR3 residues: CASSLRPAVQETQYF. In nucleotides, the CDR3 is TGTGCCAGCAGCTTGCGGCCCGCGGTCCAAGAGACCCAGTACTTC.

This chain uses TRBV5-1 with TRBJ2-1; D not resolved. From germline, CDR1 is SGHRS and CDR2 YFSETQ. The CDR3 extends over 15 amino acids. Trimming took 1 base from V and 13 from J, leaving 21 bases between them. The CDR3 here is CASSLNSRRKETQFF. The CDR3 coding sequence is TGCGCCAGCAGCTTGAATTCCAGGCGAAAAGAGACCCAGTTCTTC.

This clonotype was picked up a small number of times. This chain uses TRBV2 with TRBJ2-5, with 8 bases that match TRBD2. This CDR3 is built from 15 residues. Germline V CDR1 and CDR2: SNHLY, FYNNEI. V was clipped by 7 bases and J by 2 bases; unmatched bases: 9. As DNA, the CDR3 is TGTGCCAGCATATCCGGGACTAGTTCGCAAGAGACCCAGTACTTC. It translates to CASISGTSSQETQYF.

V gene TRBV9 combines with J gene TRBJ2-1; no firm D call. The germline gives CDR1 SGDLS, CDR2 YYNGEE. This CDR3 has 15 residues. V lost 0 bases and J 4 bases, leaving 11 bases between the germline ends. The CDR3 nucleotides are TGTGCCAGCAGCGTAGATTATGCACAGTACAATGAGCAGTTCTTC. Translating gives CASSVDYAQYNEQFF.

The rearrangement joins TRBV4-1 to TRBJ2-1, with D unresolved. The CDR3 totals 14 residues. Germline CDR1 reads MGHRA; CDR2 reads YSYEKL. With 3 bases removed from V and 10 bases from J, the gap between germline ends came to 16 bases. CDR3 nucleotides: TGCGCCAGCAGCCACTGGCACCGCCTAGAAGAGCAGTTCTTC. It specifies CASSHWHRLEEQFF.

The rearrangement links TRBV12-3 or TRBV12-4 to TRBJ2-3; no clear D. The CDR3 contains 15 residues. V lost 5 bases, J lost 4 bases, and 16 bases lay in between. The CDR3 DNA is TGTGCCAGCAGTCCCCGGTTTAGACGTTCAGATACGCAGTATTTT. Translation gives CASSPRFRRSDTQYF.

The sample holds a few counts of this clonotype. This rearrangement joins TRBV27 to TRBJ2-3; D not certain. The CDR3 extends over 12 amino acids. V was cut by 3 bases and J by 4 bases, with 5 bases left in between. CDR1 and CDR2 (germline): MNHEY, SMNVEV (reference sequence). The CDR3 DNA is TGTGCCAGCAGTTTCCGACCAGATACGCAGTATTTT. Translation: CASSFRPDTQYF.

This clonotype was seen a handful of times. CDR3 protein: CSATEGGGYNEQFF. The CDR3 DNA reads TGCAGTGCTACCGAGGGGGGGGGTTACAATGAGCAGTTCTTC. The J gene is TRBJ2-1, the V gene TRBV20-1; D is possibly TRBD2 (7 bases). V lost 4 bases and J lost 4, with 14 bases in between. The germline V gene has CDR1 DFQATT and CDR2 SNEGSKA (reference sequence). This CDR3 is 14 amino acids long.

The table lists this clonotype with a few counts. J is TRBJ2-6 and V is TRBV4-1; TRBD1 matches 8 bases. There are 20 residues in the CDR3. Trimming cost V 3 bases and J 0 bases; bases outside gene matches: 13. CDR1 is MGHRA, CDR2 YSYEKL, per germline. The CDR3 here is CASSHGVFKDRDSGANVLTF. CDR3 nucleotide sequence: TGCGCCAGCAGCCACGGCGTATTTAAGGACAGGGACTCTGGGGCCAACGTCCTGACTTTC.

The V call is TRBV2, the J call TRBJ1-1, with 9 bases lining up with TRBD1. V shed 7 bases and J 6 bases; nucleotides not matched to a gene: 9. Germline CDR1 SNHLY, CDR2 FYNNEI. The CDR3 is 14 amino acids. This chain's CDR3 is CASTQGQGVAEAFF. The CDR3 DNA reads TGTGCCAGCACCCAGGGACAGGGTGTCGCTGAAGCTTTCTTT.

This clonotype was counted between two and nine times. CDR3 coding DNA: TGTGCCAGCAGTTTAGGGCACCCCGGGACTAGGAAGATCAATGAGCAGTTCTTC. Translating gives CASSLGHPGTRKINEQFF. The chain uses TRBV12-3 or TRBV12-4 and TRBJ2-1; 8 bases match TRBD2. V trimming: 1 base; J trimming: 6 bases; junction bases outside the gene matches: 14. CDR3 length: 18 residues.

This clonotype was counted only a few times. The chain combines TRBV4-1 with TRBJ2-7, with D perhaps matching TRBD2 (6 bases). The V end lost 0 bases, the J end lost 2 bases, and 14 bases lay between the germline ends. CDR1 MGHRA and CDR2 YSYEKL come from the germline V gene. The CDR3 extends over 16 amino acids. This chain's CDR3 is CASSQDLGGFPYEQYF. The CDR3 DNA reads as TGCGCCAGCAGCCAAGATCTGGGAGGATTTCCCTACGAGCAGTACTTC.